Shown below are 30 T cell receptor beta chains from a single sample sequenced in a study of HIV-infected patients and healthy controls. Around 0.5 ug RNA was reverse transcribed with alpha and beta constant-region primers. Using multiplexing indices, alpha and beta chain libraries were generated apart by chain-specific third strand synthesis. TCRdb used MiXCR to reprocess the 5' RACE reads, holding one entry per CDR3 protein. The repertoire has around 16,000 distinct CDR3 sequences, 9% to 9.5% of them found once; the top ten carry 5% to 6.5%. No cell fractionation was done, so the repertoire covers all unsorted peripheral blood T cells. Material for sequencing was blood. All receptors derive from an adult in good health.

This clonotype was recorded at least ten times. The chain couples TRBV6-2 or TRBV6-3 to TRBJ2-7; 9 bases agree with TRBD2. With 6 bases clipped from V and 2 bases from J, the junction kept 5 bases outside the gene matches. This CDR3 is built from 14 residues. Germline CDR1 is MNHEY and CDR2 is SVGEGT. Here the CDR3 DNA reads TGTGCCAGCAGCCTAGCGGGACCAACCTACGAGCAGTACGTC. Translated, it gives CASSLAGPTYEQYV.

This clonotype was recorded many times. This chain connects TRBV5-1 to TRBJ2-6; 9 bases match TRBD1. The V segment lost 4 bases and the J segment 1 base; nucleotides outside the gene matches: 6. Germline V CDR1 and CDR2: SGHRS, YFSETQ. The length of the CDR3 is 17 residues. The CDR3 nucleotides are TGCGCCAGCAGCGGGACAGGGCCGTTGTCTGGGGCCAACGTCCTGACTTTC. Protein: CASSGTGPLSGANVLTF. Combining the CDR3 with reference TRBV5-1 and TRBJ2-6 gives the whole variable domain KAGVTQTPRYLIKTRGQQVTLSCSPISGHRSVSWYQQTPGQGLQFLFEYFSETQRNKGNFPGRFSGRQFSNSRSEMNVSTLELGDSALYLCASSGTGPLSGANVLTFGAGSRLTVL.

This clonotype is termed medium-sized. This sequence joins TRBV4-1 and TRBJ2-1, with 8 bases lining up with TRBD1. V shed 1 base, J shed 10 bases, and the junction held 12 bases outside the gene matches. Germline assignment: CDR1 MGHRA and CDR2 YSYEKL. CDR3 length equals 16 residues. CDR3: CASSQVPGQVKGEQFF. The CDR3 nucleotides read TGCGCCAGCAGCCAAGTCCCGGGACAGGTAAAGGGGGAGCAGTTCTTC.

The chain recombines TRBV20-1 with TRBJ1-3; TRBD1 matches at 7 bases. Germline CDR1 and CDR2: DFQATT and SNEGSKA (reference sequence). With V trimmed by 5 bases and J by 0 bases, 1 base remained unmatched. This CDR3 has 13 amino acids. This CDR3 is CSAGDSSGNTIYF. The CDR3 DNA reads as TGCAGTGCTGGGGACAGCTCTGGAAACACCATATATTTT.

This clonotype came up many times. The chain couples TRBV28 to TRBJ2-7; D is uncertain. V lost 4 bases to trimming and J lost 0 bases, with 10 bases between them. The CDR3 contains 14 residues. Germline assignment: CDR1 MDHEN and CDR2 SYDVKM. The CDR3 bases are TGTGCCAGCAGTTCTCCGCGCTCCTCCTACGAGCAGTACGTC. Residues: CASSSPRSSYEQYV.

This clonotype is categorized as medium-sized. The gene calls are TRBV2 and TRBJ2-1; 8 bases are shared with TRBD2. Trimming cost V 3 bases and J 15 bases; bases outside gene matches: 7. Germline V gene data show CDR1 as SNHLY and CDR2 as FYNNEI. The CDR3 sequence is 12 residues long. This chain's CDR3 is CASSDGAGVLFF. The DNA of the CDR3 is TGTGCCAGCAGTGATGGAGCGGGAGTGTTGTTCTTC. The full variable domain, rest sourced from reference TRBV2 and TRBJ2-1, is EPEVTQTPSHQVTQMGQEVILRCVPISNHLYFYWYRQILGQKVEFLVSFYNNEISEKSEIFDDQFSVERPDGSNFTLKIRSTKLEDSAMYFCASSDGAGVLFFGPGTRLTVL.

In its sample, this clonotype was seen many times. The chain links TRBV5-1 to TRBJ2-5; 10 nucleotides match TRBD2. The ends lost 1 base at V and 3 bases at J; junction bases unmatched: 0. Germline CDR1 SGHRS, CDR2 YFSETQ. There are 14 residues in the CDR3. The chain's CDR3 is CASSLTSGKETQYF. Here the CDR3 DNA reads TGCGCCAGCAGCTTGACTAGCGGGAAAGAGACCCAGTACTTC.

As concerns this clonotype: A read error may explain this, as a much larger clone is one base away. The gene calls are TRBV7-8 and TRBJ2-5; 8 bases align to TRBD2. Looked up from germline, CDR1 is SGHVS and CDR2 is FQNEAQ. The trim removed 5 bases at V and 6 bases at J, leaving 8 bases unmatched. This CDR3 region has 14 residues. CDR3 residues: CASSPQREQKTQYF. The DNA for the CDR3 is TGTGCCAGCAGCCCACAGCGGGAGCAAAAGACCCAGTACTTC.

Within the sample, this clonotype is medium-sized. The gene calls are TRBV10-2 and TRBJ2-2; 7 nucleotides agree with TRBD2. The CDR3 length is 13 residues. Germline loops: CDR1 WSHSY, CDR2 SAAADI. The ends lost 8 bases at V and 5 bases at J; junction bases unmatched: 5. The CDR3 DNA sequence: TGCGCCAGCGATTGGGGAGGGACCGGGGAGCTGTTTTTT. This sequence encodes CASDWGGTGELFF.

This clonotype was seen more than once but under ten times. This chain joins TRBV20-1 and TRBJ1-4; the match to TRBD1 covers 8 bases. Unmatched junction bases numbered 5, after V lost 5 bases and J lost 6 bases. Germline V CDR1 and CDR2: DFQATT, SNEGSKA (reference sequence). This CDR3 has 13 residues. Here the CDR3 DNA reads TGCAGTGCTGCGGACAGGGTCCATGAAAAACTGTTTTTT. As protein: CSAADRVHEKLFF.

This clonotype was seen only a few times. CDR3 residues: CASRGLGNSPLHF. The CDR3 DNA reads as TGTGCCAGTAGGGGACTAGGTAATTCACCCCTCCACTTT. The J gene is TRBJ1-6, the V gene TRBV19; possible D gene TRBD1, 5 bases. Trimming removed 6 bases at V and 6 bases at J, with 9 bases between. The CDR3 contains 13 residues. Germline CDR1 and CDR2: LNHDA and SQIVND (reference sequence). Using reference TRBV19 and TRBJ1-6 for the parts outside the CDR3, the full variable domain is DGGITQSPKYLFRKEGQNVTLSCEQNLNHDAMYWYRQDPGQGLRLIYYSQIVNDFQKGDIAEGYSVSREKKESFPLTVTSAQKNPTAFYLCASRGLGNSPLHFGNGTRLTVT.

This clonotype was detected ten times or more. The chain carries TRBV4-3 and TRBJ2-7; TRBD2 matches 10 bases. Germline trimming cut 4 bases from V and 0 bases from J; bases unmatched to any gene: 6. The CDR3 covers 16 residues. The germline gives CDR1 LGHNA, CDR2 YSLEER. The CDR3 is CASSPGTSASSYEQYF. CDR3 sequence (DNA): TGCGCCAGCAGCCCAGGGACTAGCGCCAGCTCCTACGAGCAGTACTTC.

The sample holds many counts of this clonotype. The chain uses TRBV20-1 and TRBJ2-5; D might be TRBD1 (6 bases). Germline V CDR1 and CDR2: DFQATT, SNEGSKA (reference sequence). The CDR3 runs to 16 residues. Trimming shortened V by 6 bases and J by 1 base, and 21 bases separated the two germline ends. This CDR3 is CSAKAMDSYLQETQYF. Here the CDR3 DNA reads TGCAGTGCCAAAGCGATGGACAGCTACCTCCAAGAGACCCAGTACTTC.

This clonotype was detected ten times or more. The rearrangement uses TRBV4-1 and TRBJ2-1; 12 bases map to TRBD2. This CDR3 has 17 amino acids. Germline loops: CDR1 MGHRA, CDR2 YSYEKL. Germline trimming cut 0 bases from V and 5 bases from J; bases unmatched to any gene: 5. The CDR3 here is CASSQDWTSGKNNEQFF. CDR3 in DNA: TGCGCCAGCAGCCAAGACTGGACTAGCGGGAAGAACAATGAGCAGTTCTTC.

This clonotype was recorded many times. This chain uses TRBV11-2 with TRBJ1-1; the D is unclear. CDR3 length: 13 residues. The V gene lost 4 bases and the J gene lost 7 bases, with 13 bases spanning the gap. Germline V gene sequence: CDR1 SGHAT, CDR2 FQNNGV. CDR3 sequence: CASSSLLDFEAFF. The CDR3 nucleotides are TGTGCCAGCAGCTCCCTGCTTGATTTTGAAGCTTTCTTT.

The sample holds many counts of this clonotype. The chain combines TRBV5-4 with TRBJ1-2; D gene uncertain. From germline, CDR1 is SGHNT and CDR2 YYREEE (reference sequence). This CDR3 contains 15 residues. V was clipped by 6 bases and J by 2 bases, with 17 bases between them. CDR3 loop: CASTRPQSGNYGYTF. As DNA, the CDR3 is TGTGCCAGCACGCGACCCCAGTCCGGCAACTATGGCTACACCTTC.

This clonotype was recorded a few times. The chain is built from TRBV7-3 and TRBJ2-5; D is unresolved. Looked up from germline, CDR1 is SGHTA and CDR2 is FQGTGA. There are 11 residues in the CDR3. V lost 6 bases, J lost 1 base, and 3 bases lay in between. CDR3 amino acids: CASRVQETQYF. The CDR3, as DNA: TGTGCCAGCAGGGTCCAAGAGACCCAGTACTTC.

This chain uses TRBV12-3 or TRBV12-4 with TRBJ1-2; D is ambiguous. V dropped 5 bases and J dropped 0 bases, with 7 bases sitting between them. This CDR3 has 13 amino acids. CDR3 protein: CASSLGSNYGYTF. The CDR3 coding sequence is TGTGCCAGCAGTCTGGGATCTAACTATGGCTACACCTTC.

Many counts were recorded for this clonotype. This chain joins TRBV11-3 and TRBJ2-6; 8 bases align to TRBD1. The V segment lost 4 bases and the J segment 0 bases; nucleotides outside the gene matches: 8. This CDR3 spans 18 amino acids. Germline CDR1 SGHNT, CDR2 YENEEA. The CDR3 reads CASSSPQGVNSGANVLTF. As DNA, the CDR3 is TGTGCCAGCAGCTCCCCACAGGGGGTGAACTCTGGGGCCAACGTCCTGACTTTC.

This clonotype was seen many times. The CDR3 sequence is CSARGRGYDEQYF. CDR3 nucleotide sequence: TGCAGTGCTAGAGGAAGAGGGTATGACGAGCAGTACTTC. This rearrangement joins TRBV20-1 to TRBJ2-7; TRBD2 is a possible D gene (5 bases). V was shortened by 1 base and J by 5 bases, with 12 bases between the two germline ends. The CDR3 contains 13 residues. The germline V gene has CDR1 DFQATT and CDR2 SNEGSKA (reference sequence).

This clonotype turned up a few times. The V call is TRBV6-6, the J call TRBJ2-2; D ambiguous. Looked up from germline, CDR1 is MNHNY and CDR2 is SVGAGI (reference sequence). The CDR3 is 16 amino acids. Trimming took 2 bases from V and 2 from J, leaving 12 bases between them. The CDR3 bases are TGTGCCAGCAGTTACAGGTCCTATCTCAACACCGGGGAGCTGTTTTTT. As protein: CASSYRSYLNTGELFF.

This clonotype was observed a few times. The chain employs TRBV6-6 and TRBJ2-5; D unresolved. Germline CDR1 reads MNHNY; CDR2 reads SVGAGI (reference sequence). Trimming shortened V by 2 bases and J by 3 bases, and 13 bases separated the two germline ends. CDR3 length equals 15 residues. The CDR3 DNA reads TGTGCCAGCAGTTACGGCCGTCAGGAAAAAGAGACCCAGTACTTC. The encoded protein is CASSYGRQEKETQYF.

This clonotype was picked up many times. J is TRBJ1-5 and V is TRBV24-1; TRBD1 matches at 8 bases. The CDR3 has 15 residues. V lost 4 bases and J lost 4; bases outside the gene matches: 5. CDR1 KGHDR and CDR2 SFDVKD come from the germline V gene. The CDR3 bases are TGTGCCACCAGTGACGCAGGACAGGGAAATCAGCCCCAGCATTTT. Amino acids: CATSDAGQGNQPQHF.

This clonotype was recorded at least ten times. The chain combines TRBV15 with TRBJ2-3, with D unclear. The CDR3 runs to 16 residues. CDR1 is LNHNV, CDR2 YYDKDF, per germline (reference sequence). The V gene lost 3 bases and the J gene lost 1 base, with 14 bases spanning the gap. CDR3 sequence (DNA): TGTGCCACCAGCAGGCGCGCCATGTCTGGCACAGATACGCAGTATTTT. Its translation: CATSRRAMSGTDTQYF. Variable domain in full (rest from reference TRBV15 and TRBJ2-3): DAMVIQNPRYQVTQFGKPVTLSCSQTLNHNVMYWYQQKSSQAPKLLFHYYDKDFNNEADTPDNFQSRRPNTSFCFLDIRSPGLGDTAMYLCATSRRAMSGTDTQYFGPGTRLTVL.

There are many counts of this clonotype. This chain connects TRBV28 to TRBJ2-7; the D is unclear. Trimming took off 4 bases at V and 2 bases at J, with 9 bases between the two ends. Per germline, CDR1 MDHEN and CDR2 SYDVKM. The CDR3 totals 13 residues. The DNA for the CDR3 is TGTGCCAGCAGTTCCATATGGGCCTACGAGCAGTACGTC. Translating it yields CASSSIWAYEQYV.

This clonotype was seen at least ten times. The chain combines TRBV20-1 with TRBJ2-7; the match to TRBD2 covers 13 bases. The CDR3 runs 14 residues. Trimming took 3 bases from V and 7 from J; bases not matched to a gene: 6. Per the germline V gene, CDR1 is DFQATT and CDR2 is SNEGSKA (reference sequence). CDR3 in DNA: TGCAGTGCTAGGGGACTAGCGGGGAGTGGAGAGCAGTACTTC. Its translation is CSARGLAGSGEQYF.

This clonotype is deemed medium-sized. This chain joins TRBV20-1 and TRBJ2-4; 8 bases align to TRBD1. This CDR3 spans 15 amino acids. V lost 2 bases and J lost 8; bases outside the gene matches: 11. In germline, CDR1 is DFQATT, CDR2 SNEGSKA (reference sequence). Here the CDR3 DNA reads TGCAGTGCTAGATCGGCGGGACAGGAGGGGGACATTCAGTACTTC. Encoded protein: CSARSAGQEGDIQYF.

J is TRBJ2-1 and V is TRBV20-1, with TRBD2 identical over 15 bases. CDR3 length: 15 residues. The V gene end was trimmed by 4 bases and the J gene end by 6 bases; junction bases not matched to a gene: 4. Germline-derived CDR1 and CDR2 are DFQATT and SNEGSKA (reference sequence). The CDR3 loop reads CSATGTSGRSNEQFF. The CDR3 nucleotides are TGCAGTGCTACCGGGACTAGCGGGAGGAGCAATGAGCAGTTCTTC.

This clonotype was seen repeatedly, ten times or more. This sequence joins TRBV30 and TRBJ2-5, with D possibly TRBD1 on 5 matching bases. Trimming pared 1 base from V and 2 bases from J, leaving 8 bases between. This CDR3 contains 13 residues. CDR1 is GTSNPN and CDR2 is SVGIG in the germline V gene (reference sequence). The CDR3 DNA reads TGTGCCTGGAGTGGAAGGGGACAAGAGACCCAGTACTTC. Its translation: CAWSGRGQETQYF.

Remarks on this clonotype: One base away lies a much larger clone, so this may be a sequencing read error. The chain recombines TRBV14 with TRBJ2-3; D could derive from TRBD1 or TRBD2 (5 bases each). Germline CDR1 is SGHDN and CDR2 is FVKESK. The CDR3 is 15 residues long. The DNA of the CDR3 is TGTGCCGGCAGCCAAGGGACCTCCCTCACAGATACGCAGTATTTT. Amino acid sequence: CAGSQGTSLTDTQYF.